This T cell receptor (beta chain) was sequenced during a study of cytomegalovirus exposure and HLA in healthy donors (dated by TCRdb to about 2017). For the wider study: The 500 to 800 repertoires of the first cohort and the 110 or so validation repertoires were produced on the same platform, according to a later analysis. The study was designed to test whether signatures of past pathogen exposure could be identified by cataloging public T cell receptors. Besides the first cohort of approximately 670 subjects, a separate validation cohort made up of 120 different subjects was used. The study combined high-throughput TCR immunosequencing, statistical association of individual TCRs with disease status, and machine learning to predict cytomegalovirus infection status. Broad study findings and their caveats: In vitro tests confirmed that a few of the cytomegalovirus-associated TCR beta chains recognize cytomegalovirus antigens. In a later analysis, TCRs clustered in the first cohort were found to also tend to co-occur in the 100 to 150 validation repertoires, with 85% to 95% of cluster scores above 0. While some public TCRs were present in many individuals, most TCR sequences turned up only very rarely across donors. The classifier was reported to diagnose cytomegalovirus status with high specificity and sensitivity in both the original and validation cohorts. The validation cohort had no HLA typing available for a later analysis, so co-occurrence within that cohort was assessed over all 110 or so repertoires. The authors suggested that the approach could potentially be generalized to other disease states and immunological phenotypes. In the study, some 160 TCR beta chains were listed as associated with cytomegalovirus.

V and J are truncated by 2 bases and 3 bases respectively, leaving an intervening sequence of 15 bases. Inclusive of the bounding cysteine and phenylalanine, the CDR3 is 15 residues long. Here the CDR3 DNA is all that survives: 45 bases in frame from base 1. As encoded in the germline V gene, CDR1 is SGHDT while CDR2 is YYEEEE. The donors were included in the validation cohort of some 120 subjects, a group kept apart from the roughly 670-subject first cohort. Points on this clone: Which antigen it targets is not known. Nothing much larger sits one base from this clone, and base qualities are not available.

The method behind the library was the immunoSEQ multiplex PCR assay. The source study handled its data this way. A statistical classification framework was developed to diagnose cytomegalovirus status using the catalog of TCR beta chain sequences. TCRdb holds this immuneACCESS table with in-frame rearrangements only. Some clones are missing; in checked studies, unresolved V genes explain under half, and the rest has no known cause. V, J and clone size are taken as reported in that table, and D and trimming were inferred from the DNA itself. The sample records hundreds of thousands of clones, roughly 88% of which are singletons. 3% to 3.5% of the sample is in the top ten clones.

The sample was PBMCs. The chain employs TRBV5-6 and TRBJ2-7; the D gene is possibly TRBD1, with 6 bases matching. This clonotype originated in a woman in her twenties or thirties in good health and CMV-seronegative. The DNA sequence is TGTGCCAGCAGCTTAACAGGGTCCCTTCTCTACGAGCAGTACTTC. Its protein is CASSLTGSLLYEQYF. With the rest looked up from the reference TRBV5-6 and TRBJ2-7 genes rather than sequenced, the full variable domain is DAGVTQSPTHLIKTRGQQVTLRCSPKSGHDTVSWYQQALGQGPQFIFQYYEEEERQRGNFPDRFSGHQFPNYSSELNVNALLLGDSALYLCASSLTGSLLYEQYFGPGTRLTVT.